This T cell receptor beta chain was retrieved from a study of response to subunit inactivated influenza vaccine. This clonotype turned up a few times. The antigen remains undetermined. The study's findings and limits: Authors suggested each seasonal flu vaccination may recruit only limited numbers of new T cells.

TCRdb re-analysed the RT-PCR reads in MiXCR, keeping a single row per CDR3 protein. Altogether fewer than 700,000 distinct CDR3 sequences are present, approximately 13% being singletons, with the ten largest covering about an eighth. V trimming: 4 bases; J trimming: 4 bases; junction bases outside the gene matches: 11. The CDR3 runs to 17 residues. Looked up from germline, CDR1 is SGHTA and CDR2 is FQGNSA. The origin of this receptor is a man in his forties or fifties who received an inactivated influenza vaccine. This material consisted of PBMCs from blood, taken about 6 weeks after vaccination. This rearrangement joins TRBV7-2 to TRBJ2-4; 9 bases match TRBD2. The CDR3 is CASSSSTSGRNKNIQYF. CDR3 bases: TGTGCCAGCAGCTCGTCGACTAGCGGTAGAAATAAAAACATTCAGTACTTC.